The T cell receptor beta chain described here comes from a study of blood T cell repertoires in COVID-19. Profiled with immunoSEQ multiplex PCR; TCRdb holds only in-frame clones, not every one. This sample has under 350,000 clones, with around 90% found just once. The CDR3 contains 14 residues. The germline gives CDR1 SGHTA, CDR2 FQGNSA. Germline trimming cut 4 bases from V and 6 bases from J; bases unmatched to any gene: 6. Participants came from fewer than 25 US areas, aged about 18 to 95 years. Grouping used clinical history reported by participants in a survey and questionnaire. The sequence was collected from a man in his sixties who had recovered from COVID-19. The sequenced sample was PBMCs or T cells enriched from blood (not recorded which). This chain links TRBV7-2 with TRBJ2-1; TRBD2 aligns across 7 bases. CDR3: CASSSALAVNEQFF. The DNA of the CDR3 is TGTGCCAGCAGCTCGGCTCTAGCGGTCAATGAGCAGTTCTTC.